The TCR beta chain described here comes from a study of blood T cell repertoires in COVID-19. Background on the study: From T cells, B-cell-depleted T cells, or PBMCs came the material, which was cDNA or gDNA.

CDR3 size: 14 residues. V was cut by 0 bases and J by 4 bases, with 7 bases left in between. Germline assignment: CDR1 MRHNA and CDR2 SNTAGT. Only in-frame clones appear in the TCRdb table, and some are missing; sequencing was by immunoSEQ multiplex PCR. The sample records 55,000 to 70,000 clones, about four fifths being singletons. The rearrangement uses TRBV6-4 and TRBJ1-5; the D is unclear. The material sequenced was peripheral blood. This TCR came from a woman older than 75 with acute or convalescent COVID-19. The CDR3: CASSDSARNQPQHF. The CDR3 DNA reads TGTGCCAGCAGTGACTCAGCCAGGAATCAGCCCCAGCATTTT.